The clone carrying this T cell receptor beta chain came up many times. Its antigen is unidentified. The data stem from a study of spatial heterogeneity in lung cancer. About the study: Fewer alpha-chain than beta-chain sequences were consistently detected.

Findings and caveats of the study: Counts that tracked tumor mutation counts were those of expanded intratumoral alpha and beta TCRs.

V lost 6 bases to trimming and J lost 7 bases; unmatched junction nucleotides: 2. Germline V gene sequence: CDR1 SQVTM, CDR2 ANQGSEA. The CDR3 length is 10 residues. In TCRdb, the 5' RACE reads were re-called with MiXCR into one record per CDR3 protein. The data contain over 15,000 distinct CDR3 sequences, roughly 6.2% of them singletons. Time point here: sample taken at primary tumor resection. The input material, whole RNA from tumor, nontumor lung or frozen PBMC, was sequenced unsorted. This rearrangement joins TRBV29-1 to TRBJ1-1; 7 bases fit TRBD1. The clonotype originates from a male donor with early-stage non-small cell lung cancer. Sequences were derived from lung tumor tissue, sampled at surgery. The CDR3 protein is CSVRQGEAFF. Here the CDR3 DNA reads TGCAGCGTCCGACAGGGTGAAGCTTTCTTT.